The entry below describes one T cell receptor (beta chain). The antigen remains undetermined. These data belong to a study of tumor-infiltrating lymphocytes in primary liver carcinoma. Overall study context: Per sample, productive TCRbeta reads numbered roughly 3.65 to 7.13 million, similar across tissue types. Overall study results and limits: Pairs of tumor regions overlapped more than tumor-adjacent and tumor-blood pairs did. It was in tumors, not blood, that the top-250-clone fraction was significantly higher (p = 0.039).

It was from roughly 20-30 mg of unsorted bulk tissue that RNA and DNA were co-extracted. These patients lived with chronic HBV infection and had never been treated. With around 450 ng total RNA as template and a constant-region primer, TCR beta cDNA was made. Slightly modified ARM-PCR served as the procedure for the TCR beta libraries. These libraries came from three rounds of nested multiplex PCR. The first two PCR rounds used TRBV1-TRBV30 forward primers with a C-beta reverse primer, about 10 cycles each. In TCRdb, the multiplex PCR reads were re-called with MiXCR into one record per CDR3 protein. The sample holds around 56,000 distinct CDR3 sequences, 55% to 75% seen once. CDR1 SGHAT and CDR2 FQNNGV come from the germline V gene. V was pared by 3 bases and J by 4 bases, with 16 bases between. The CDR3 covers 15 residues.

The source material was liver tumor tissue from sampling region 2. Subset specified: tumor region T2, inferior pole. This clonotype originated in a man aged 35 to 55 with primary liver carcinoma and hepatitis B virus infection. This sequence joins TRBV11-2 and TRBJ2-7; D ambiguous. DNA for the CDR3: TGTGCCAGCAGCTTCATGAGAGATCCGGAGTACGAGCAGTACTTC. Amino acid sequence: CASSFMRDPEYEQYF.